This T cell receptor (beta chain) was recovered during a study of blood T cell repertoires in COVID-19. Study details: T cells, B-cell-depleted T cells, or PBMCs supplied cDNA or gDNA.

Original processing notes: Cell counts per sample came from amplifying reference gene primers. Some clones are missing from TCRdb's copy, which holds only in-frame ones; the method was immunoSEQ multiplex PCR. V and J calls and clone size are copied from that table; D and trimming were computed from the DNA. The repertoire holds roughly 500,000 clones, with approximately 86% as singletons. Germline V gene data show CDR1 as GTSNPN and CDR2 as SVGIG (reference sequence). The CDR3 spans 14 residues. Trimming shortened V by 0 bases and J by 2 bases, and 10 bases separated the two germline ends. Participants were placed into cohorts based on the clinical history they reported.

This chain links TRBV30 with TRBJ1-2; no firm D call. The sequenced sample consisted of PBMCs or T cells enriched from blood (not recorded which). This TCR came from a woman aged 55-70 years who had recovered from COVID-19. The CDR3 here is CAWSVPRVNYGYTF. CDR3 bases: TGTGCCTGGAGTGTACCTCGGGTGAACTATGGCTACACCTTC.